The rows below give T cell receptor beta chains drawn from one sample of a study of blood T cell repertoires in COVID-19. Some clones are missing from TCRdb's copy, which holds only in-frame ones; the method was immunoSEQ multiplex PCR. There are 70,000 or so clones in the sample; 86% occur only once, and under 15% lies in the top ten. Sequencing was done on a sample of peripheral blood. Receptor source: a woman aged 55-70 years with acute or convalescent COVID-19. Each CDR3 is given with its conserved first and last residue. D genes are given only for firm matches. Expanded clones are given a class, and other clones once, few, many or no size at all.

V gene: TRBV29-1; J gene: TRBJ2-1; clone size: once; D gene: .; CDR3 protein: CSVEERNEQFF; CDR3 DNA: TGCAGCGTTGAGGAGAGGAATGAGCAGTTCTTC
V gene: TRBV11-2; J gene: TRBJ1-1; clone size: .; D gene: .; CDR3 protein: CASSLAGDRSLAEAFF; CDR3 DNA: TGTGCCAGCAGCTTAGCGGGGGACCGTAGTCTCGCTGAAGCTTTCTTT
V gene: TRBV10-1; J gene: TRBJ1-1; clone size: .; D gene: .; CDR3 protein: CASSENRNTEAFF; CDR3 DNA: TGCGCCAGCAGTGAGAACAGAAACACTGAAGCTTTCTTT
V gene: TRBV24-1; J gene: TRBJ2-3; clone size: .; D gene: .; CDR3 protein: CATSDFTGQGADTQYF; CDR3 DNA: TGTGCCACCAGTGATTTCACAGGGCAGGGAGCAGATACGCAGTATTTT
V gene: TRBV5-6; J gene: TRBJ1-6; clone size: .; D gene: .; CDR3 protein: CASSLIAEESSSYNSPLHF; CDR3 DNA: TGTGCCAGCAGCTTGATCGCCGAAGAATCCAGCTCCTATAATTCACCCCTCCACTTT
V gene: TRBV30; J gene: TRBJ1-2; clone size: .; D gene: TRBD1; CDR3 protein: CAWSPGGGYTF; CDR3 DNA: TGTGCCTGGAGTCCAGGGGGCGGCTACACCTTC
V gene: TRBV5-5; J gene: TRBJ2-1; clone size: .; D gene: TRBD2; CDR3 protein: CASRWTSGGAYNEQFF; CDR3 DNA: TGTGCCAGCAGGTGGACTAGCGGGGGGGCCTACAATGAGCAGTTCTTC
V gene: TRBV7-2; J gene: TRBJ1-5; clone size: .; D gene: .; CDR3 protein: CASSSGLDNQPQHF; CDR3 DNA: TGTGCCAGCAGCTCGGGACTGGACAATCAGCCCCAGCATTTT
V gene: TRBV20-1; J gene: TRBJ2-1; clone size: .; D gene: .; CDR3 protein: CSAYGGTVRFF; CDR3 DNA: TGCAGTGCCTACGGGGGAACGGTGCGGTTCTTC
V gene: TRBV27; J gene: TRBJ2-3; clone size: .; D gene: .; CDR3 protein: CASSPAESRAQYF; CDR3 DNA: TGTGCCAGCAGCCCAGCGGAGAGTAGGGCGCAGTATTTT
V gene: TRBV6-2/TRBV6-3; J gene: TRBJ2-3; clone size: .; D gene: TRBD2; CDR3 protein: CASSRSLAGNTDTQYF; CDR3 DNA: TGTGCCAGCAGTCGTTCACTAGCGGGAAACACAGATACGCAGTATTTT
V gene: TRBV7-2; J gene: TRBJ2-3; clone size: .; D gene: .; CDR3 protein: CASSSVTSRVTDTQYF; CDR3 DNA: TGTGCCAGCAGCTCCGTTACTAGTCGGGTCACAGATACGCAGTATTTT
V gene: TRBV3-1/TRBV3-2; J gene: TRBJ2-7; clone size: .; D gene: .; CDR3 protein: CASSQVRSSYEQYF; CDR3 DNA: TGTGCCAGCAGCCAAGTTAGGAGCTCCTACGAGCAGTACTTC
V gene: TRBV11-2; J gene: TRBJ2-1; clone size: .; D gene: .; CDR3 protein: CASSWKQGVGQFF; CDR3 DNA: TGTGCCAGCAGCTGGAAACAGGGAGTAGGGCAGTTCTTC
V gene: TRBV9; J gene: TRBJ1-1; clone size: .; D gene: TRBD1; CDR3 protein: CASSVKQGADTEAFF; CDR3 DNA: TGTGCCAGCAGCGTGAAACAGGGGGCGGATACTGAAGCTTTCTTT
V gene: TRBV4-2; J gene: TRBJ2-3; clone size: .; D gene: TRBD2; CDR3 protein: CASSQERRAGGYTQYF; CDR3 DNA: TGTGCCAGCAGCCAAGAAAGGAGAGCGGGGGGGTATACGCAGTATTTT
V gene: TRBV5-4; J gene: TRBJ2-3; clone size: few; D gene: .; CDR3 protein: CASSLGGQSTDTQYF; CDR3 DNA: TGTGCCAGCAGCTTGGGGGGCCAGAGCACAGATACGCAGTATTTT
V gene: TRBV28; J gene: TRBJ2-7; clone size: .; D gene: .; CDR3 protein: CASTQQGPGLEQYF; CDR3 DNA: TGTGCCAGCACCCAACAGGGCCCGGGTTTGGAGCAGTACTTC
V gene: TRBV28; J gene: TRBJ2-1; clone size: .; D gene: .; CDR3 protein: CASRPGPGTWNEQFF; CDR3 DNA: TGTGCCAGCAGACCTGGGCCCGGGACTTGGAATGAGCAGTTCTTC
V gene: TRBV3-1/TRBV3-2; J gene: TRBJ2-3; clone size: .; D gene: TRBD1; CDR3 protein: CASSKGQPTDTQYF; CDR3 DNA: TGTGCCAGCAGCAAGGGACAGCCCACAGATACGCAGTATTTT
V gene: TRBV15; J gene: TRBJ2-3; clone size: .; D gene: .; CDR3 protein: CATSRDGASTDTQYF; CDR3 DNA: TGTGCCACCAGCAGAGATGGGGCTAGCACAGATACGCAGTATTTT
V gene: TRBV6-5; J gene: TRBJ1-2; clone size: .; D gene: TRBD1; CDR3 protein: CASSRTGRINGYTF; CDR3 DNA: TGTGCCAGCAGCCGGACAGGGAGGATTAATGGCTACACCTTC
V gene: TRBV7-9; J gene: TRBJ1-4; clone size: .; D gene: .; CDR3 protein: CASSLGGGWDEKLFF; CDR3 DNA: TGTGCCAGCAGCCTAGGCGGGGGCTGGGATGAAAAACTGTTTTTT
V gene: TRBV10-3; J gene: TRBJ2-7; clone size: .; D gene: TRBD2; CDR3 protein: CAISRLAGAYEQYF; CDR3 DNA: TGTGCCATCAGCCGACTAGCGGGGGCCTACGAGCAGTACTTC
V gene: TRBV5-1; J gene: TRBJ2-5; clone size: once; D gene: .; CDR3 protein: CASSLVGTGRGEETQYF; CDR3 DNA: TGCGCCAGCAGCTTGGTCGGAACGGGCAGGGGGGAAGAGACCCAGTACTTC
V gene: TRBV5-4; J gene: TRBJ2-3; clone size: medium-sized; D gene: .; CDR3 protein: CASSLLSTDTDTQYF; CDR3 DNA: TGTGCCAGCAGCTTGTTGTCGACAGACACAGATACGCAGTATTTT
V gene: TRBV7-9; J gene: TRBJ1-2; clone size: few; D gene: TRBD1; CDR3 protein: CASSPGIGTGHGYTF; CDR3 DNA: TGTGCCAGCAGCCCAGGGATCGGGACAGGGCATGGCTACACCTTC
V gene: TRBV2; J gene: TRBJ1-5; clone size: .; D gene: .; CDR3 protein: CASSETGNQPQHF; CDR3 DNA: TGTGCCAGCAGTGAAACAGGCAATCAGCCCCAGCATTTT
V gene: TRBV3-1/TRBV3-2; J gene: TRBJ2-3; clone size: .; D gene: .; CDR3 protein: CASSQVYGGGTDTQYF; CDR3 DNA: TGTGCCAGCAGCCAAGTTTACGGGGGAGGCACAGATACGCAGTATTTT
V gene: TRBV28; J gene: TRBJ1-1; clone size: .; D gene: .; CDR3 protein: CASSLMGAGTEAFF; CDR3 DNA: TGTGCCAGCAGTTTAATGGGAGCAGGCACTGAAGCTTTCTTT
V gene: TRBV4-2; J gene: TRBJ1-4; clone size: .; D gene: TRBD1; CDR3 protein: CASSPYRGRSEKLFF; CDR3 DNA: TGTGCCAGCAGCCCCTATAGGGGGCGAAGTGAAAAACTGTTTTTT
V gene: TRBV7-2; J gene: TRBJ2-7; clone size: .; D gene: TRBD2; CDR3 protein: CASSLLAGAAYEQYF; CDR3 DNA: TGTGCCAGCAGCTTATTAGCGGGGGCCGCCTACGAGCAGTACTTC
V gene: TRBV5-1; J gene: TRBJ2-3; clone size: .; D gene: TRBD1; CDR3 protein: CASSLTGPTDTQYF; CDR3 DNA: TGCGCCAGCAGCCTGACAGGGCCCACAGATACGCAGTATTTT
V gene: TRBV18; J gene: TRBJ1-4; clone size: .; D gene: TRBD1; CDR3 protein: CASSPLRDRAEKLFF; CDR3 DNA: TGTGCCAGCTCACCGCTCCGGGACAGGGCCGAAAAACTGTTTTTT
V gene: TRBV19; J gene: TRBJ2-3; clone size: .; D gene: .; CDR3 protein: CASSIDGTDTQYF; CDR3 DNA: TGTGCCAGTAGTATAGACGGCACAGATACGCAGTATTTT
V gene: TRBV6-5; J gene: TRBJ2-3; clone size: .; D gene: TRBD1; CDR3 protein: CASRPGQGTDTQYF; CDR3 DNA: TGTGCCAGCAGACCCGGACAGGGGACAGATACGCAGTATTTT
V gene: TRBV4-2; J gene: TRBJ2-1; clone size: .; D gene: .; CDR3 protein: CASSQPSPDGIHEQFF; CDR3 DNA: TGTGCCAGCAGCCAACCGTCCCCAGATGGTATACATGAGCAGTTCTTC
V gene: TRBV28; J gene: TRBJ1-2; clone size: .; D gene: TRBD1; CDR3 protein: CASSSGTGWSVMGYTF; CDR3 DNA: TGTGCCAGCAGTTCAGGGACAGGTTGGAGCGTTATGGGCTACACCTTC
V gene: TRBV15; J gene: TRBJ2-5; clone size: .; D gene: TRBD1; CDR3 protein: CATGRTGKSQETQYF; CDR3 DNA: TGTGCCACCGGCCGGACAGGGAAATCCCAAGAGACCCAGTACTTC
V gene: TRBV14; J gene: TRBJ2-3; clone size: .; D gene: .; CDR3 protein: CASSQDQALQHADTQYF; CDR3 DNA: TGTGCCAGCAGCCAAGATCAGGCCCTTCAGCACGCAGATACGCAGTATTTT
V gene: TRBV19; J gene: TRBJ1-5; clone size: .; D gene: .; CDR3 protein: CASSKRRGSNQPQHF; CDR3 DNA: TGTGCCAGTAGTAAGCGCAGGGGAAGCAATCAGCCCCAGCATTTT
V gene: TRBV6-1; J gene: TRBJ2-1; clone size: few; D gene: .; CDR3 protein: CASSEDGGDYNEQFF; CDR3 DNA: TGTGCCAGCAGTGAAGACGGGGGAGACTACAATGAGCAGTTCTTC
V gene: TRBV2; J gene: TRBJ2-2; clone size: .; D gene: .; CDR3 protein: CASSVNRAPGELFF; CDR3 DNA: TGTGCCAGCAGTGTCAACAGGGCCCCCGGGGAGCTGTTTTTT
V gene: TRBV5-1; J gene: TRBJ2-7; clone size: .; D gene: TRBD2; CDR3 protein: CASSPGLAGVEQYF; CDR3 DNA: TGCGCCAGCAGCCCGGGACTAGCGGGGGTTGAGCAGTACTTC
V gene: TRBV19; J gene: TRBJ1-2; clone size: .; D gene: .; CDR3 protein: CASSIQTGDLIDGYTF; CDR3 DNA: TGTGCCAGTAGTATCCAGACAGGAGACCTCATCGATGGCTACACCTTC
V gene: TRBV10-2; J gene: TRBJ2-1; clone size: once; D gene: TRBD1; CDR3 protein: CASRDREINEQFF; CDR3 DNA: TGCGCCAGTCGGGACAGGGAGATCAATGAGCAGTTCTTC